This TCR beta chain was recorded in a study of T-cell memory formation after mild COVID-19. TCRdb analysed the 5' RACE reads with MiXCR anew, one entry per CDR3 protein. The data show roughly 580,000 distinct CDR3 sequences, with 15% to 20% seen just once and 12% held by the top ten. This clonotype was detected many times. The CDR3 consists of 10 residues. V lost 8 bases and J 2 bases, leaving 4 bases between the germline ends. The receptor was derived from an adult woman who had mild COVID-19 (a few samples of this study predate the infection). Cell type and time point are not known. The genes are TRBV12-3 or TRBV12-4 and TRBJ2-7; D is unclear. The sequenced sample was PBMCs or a T cell subset sorted from them (not recorded which). CDR3 sequence reads: CASATYEQYF. Here the CDR3 DNA reads TGTGCCAGCGCCACCTACGAGCAGTACTTC.